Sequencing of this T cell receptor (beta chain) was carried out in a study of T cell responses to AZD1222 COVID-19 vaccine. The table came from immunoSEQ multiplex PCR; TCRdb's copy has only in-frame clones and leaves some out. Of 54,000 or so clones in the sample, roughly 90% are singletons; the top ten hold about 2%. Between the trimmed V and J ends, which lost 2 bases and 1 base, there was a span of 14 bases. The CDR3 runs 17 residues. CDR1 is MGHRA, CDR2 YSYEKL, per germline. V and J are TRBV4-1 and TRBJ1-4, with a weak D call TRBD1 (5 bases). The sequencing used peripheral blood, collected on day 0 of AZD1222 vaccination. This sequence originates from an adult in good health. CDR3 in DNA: TGCGCCAGCAGCCAAACCGGGACGGGAAGAACTAATGAAAAACTGTTTTTT. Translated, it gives CASSQTGTGRTNEKLFF.